This is a list of T cell receptor beta chains from one sample in a study of control samples from healthy donors and cancer patients. The assay was immunoSEQ multiplex PCR, and TCRdb's table has in-frame clones only and misses some. The data hold fewer than 200,000 clones, with about 87% observed a single time. Specimen: blood. Receptors originate from a man aged 25-40 years in good health. CDR3s include the opening cysteine and the closing phenylalanine or tryptophan. Each record gives: J gene, CDR3 length, V gene, clone size, D gene, CDR3 protein, CDR3 DNA. The D gene is left open where the match is weak. Clone size appears in some rows only: once, few, many, or a class for an expanded clone.

J gene: TRBJ2-3
CDR3 length: 15
V gene: TRBV10-3
clone size: .
D gene: TRBD2
CDR3 protein: CAISSSGGATDTQYF
CDR3 DNA: TGTGCCATCAGTTCTAGCGGGGGGGCAACAGATACGCAGTATTTT

J gene: TRBJ1-2
CDR3 length: 14
V gene: TRBV10-1
clone size: .
D gene: TRBD1
CDR3 protein: CASSRRQGDYGYTF
CDR3 DNA: TGCGCCAGCAGTCGTCGACAGGGCGACTATGGCTACACCTTC

J gene: TRBJ1-1
CDR3 length: 17
V gene: TRBV7-2
clone size: .
D gene: .
CDR3 protein: CASSLIQGGFGGTEAFF
CDR3 DNA: TGTGCCAGCAGCTTAATACAAGGAGGGTTTGGGGGGACTGAAGCTTTCTTT

J gene: TRBJ2-1
CDR3 length: 13
V gene: TRBV30
clone size: .
D gene: .
CDR3 protein: CAWSGAQGNEQFF
CDR3 DNA: TGTGCCTGGTCGGGAGCTCAAGGCAATGAGCAGTTCTTC

J gene: TRBJ1-3
CDR3 length: 15
V gene: TRBV28
clone size: .
D gene: .
CDR3 protein: CASSLQARDGNTIYF
CDR3 DNA: TGTGCCAGCAGTTTGCAAGCGCGCGACGGAAACACCATATATTTT

J gene: TRBJ1-5
CDR3 length: 13
V gene: TRBV25-1
clone size: .
D gene: TRBD1
CDR3 protein: CASRGQNNQPQHF
CDR3 DNA: TGTGCCAGCAGGGGACAGAACAATCAGCCCCAGCATTTT

J gene: TRBJ2-1
CDR3 length: 14
V gene: TRBV7-9
clone size: .
D gene: .
CDR3 protein: CASSPIGGDNEQFF
CDR3 DNA: TGTGCCAGCAGCCCAATAGGGGGGGACAATGAGCAGTTCTTC

J gene: TRBJ2-2
CDR3 length: 11
V gene: TRBV12-3/TRBV12-4
clone size: .
D gene: .
CDR3 protein: CASGQGGELFF
CDR3 DNA: TGTGCCAGCGGGCAGGGAGGGGAGCTGTTTTTT

J gene: TRBJ2-1
CDR3 length: 14
V gene: TRBV4-3
clone size: .
D gene: TRBD2
CDR3 protein: CASSPRASGNEQFF
CDR3 DNA: TGCGCCAGCAGCCCTCGGGCTAGCGGCAATGAGCAGTTCTTC

J gene: TRBJ1-3
CDR3 length: 15
V gene: TRBV5-6
clone size: .
D gene: .
CDR3 protein: CASSPFRFAGNTIYF
CDR3 DNA: TGTGCCAGCAGCCCATTTCGATTCGCTGGAAACACCATATATTTT

J gene: TRBJ2-1
CDR3 length: 14
V gene: TRBV7-2
clone size: .
D gene: .
CDR3 protein: CASSSQGGYNEQFF
CDR3 DNA: TGTGCCAGCAGCTCACAAGGTGGTTACAATGAGCAGTTCTTC

J gene: TRBJ2-1
CDR3 length: 14
V gene: TRBV7-2
clone size: .
D gene: .
CDR3 protein: CANSPRLRTNEQFF
CDR3 DNA: TGTGCCAACTCCCCCCGACTTCGAACCAATGAGCAGTTCTTC

J gene: TRBJ2-3
CDR3 length: 16
V gene: TRBV11-3
clone size: few
D gene: TRBD2
CDR3 protein: CASSLSGGALTDTQYF
CDR3 DNA: TGTGCCAGCAGCCTGAGCGGGGGGGCTTTGACAGATACGCAGTATTTT

J gene: TRBJ1-2
CDR3 length: 18
V gene: TRBV27
clone size: .
D gene: .
CDR3 protein: CASSLIRGNPSANYGYTF
CDR3 DNA: TGTGCCAGCAGTCTCATCCGGGGCAACCCTTCAGCTAACTATGGCTACACCTTC

J gene: TRBJ1-2
CDR3 length: 12
V gene: TRBV10-3
clone size: .
D gene: .
CDR3 protein: CATSEGPYGYTF
CDR3 DNA: TGTGCCACAAGCGAGGGTCCCTATGGCTACACCTTC

J gene: TRBJ1-6
CDR3 length: 14
V gene: TRBV27
clone size: .
D gene: .
CDR3 protein: CASSFQALGSPLHF
CDR3 DNA: TGTGCCAGCAGTTTCCAGGCCTTGGGGTCACCCCTCCACTTT

J gene: TRBJ1-6
CDR3 length: 20
V gene: TRBV4-1
clone size: .
D gene: .
CDR3 protein: CASSQEERGRTSSYNSPLHF
CDR3 DNA: TGCGCCAGCAGCCAAGAAGAGAGAGGACGGACGAGCTCCTATAATTCACCCCTCCACTTT

J gene: TRBJ2-7
CDR3 length: 14
V gene: TRBV19
clone size: .
D gene: .
CDR3 protein: CASSMNRASYEQYF
CDR3 DNA: TGTGCCAGTAGTATGAACAGGGCCTCCTACGAGCAGTACTTC

J gene: TRBJ2-3
CDR3 length: 18
V gene: TRBV7-9
clone size: .
D gene: TRBD2
CDR3 protein: CASSRGAGGAGRLDTQYF
CDR3 DNA: TGTGCCAGCAGTCGCGGCGCGGGAGGGGCAGGGCGTCTAGATACGCAGTATTTT

J gene: TRBJ2-7
CDR3 length: 12
V gene: TRBV18
clone size: .
D gene: .
CDR3 protein: CASSPGTYEQYF
CDR3 DNA: TGTGCCAGCTCACCGGGGACTTACGAGCAGTACTTC

J gene: TRBJ2-7
CDR3 length: 13
V gene: TRBV28
clone size: .
D gene: .
CDR3 protein: CASSRGGSYEQYF
CDR3 DNA: TGTGCCAGCAGCCGAGGGGGTTCCTACGAGCAGTACTTC

J gene: TRBJ2-7
CDR3 length: 15
V gene: TRBV20-1
clone size: .
D gene: TRBD2
CDR3 protein: CSASGVRAVGGEQYF
CDR3 DNA: TGCAGTGCTAGTGGAGTCCGCGCGGTCGGGGGGGAGCAGTACTTC

J gene: TRBJ1-5
CDR3 length: 13
V gene: TRBV6-5
clone size: .
D gene: .
CDR3 protein: CASSLRGNQPQHF
CDR3 DNA: TGTGCCAGCAGTCTTAGGGGAAATCAGCCCCAGCATTTT

J gene: TRBJ1-2
CDR3 length: 16
V gene: TRBV6-5
clone size: .
D gene: TRBD1
CDR3 protein: CASSYRTLTGVDGYTF
CDR3 DNA: TGTGCCAGCAGTTACCGAACCTTGACAGGGGTGGATGGCTACACCTTC

J gene: TRBJ1-5
CDR3 length: 14
V gene: TRBV18
clone size: once
D gene: TRBD1
CDR3 protein: CASSPSRGNQPQHF
CDR3 DNA: TGTGCCAGCTCACCAAGCAGGGGGAATCAGCCCCAGCATTTT

J gene: TRBJ1-2
CDR3 length: 12
V gene: TRBV4-2
clone size: once
D gene: .
CDR3 protein: CASSQDRGGYTF
CDR3 DNA: TGTGCCAGCAGCCAAGATCGCGGTGGCTACACCTTC

J gene: TRBJ1-5
CDR3 length: 16
V gene: TRBV4-1
clone size: .
D gene: .
CDR3 protein: CASSQDSDPRVQPQHF
CDR3 DNA: TGCGCCAGCAGCCAAGATAGTGACCCCCGGGTCCAGCCCCAGCATTTT

J gene: TRBJ2-5
CDR3 length: 14
V gene: TRBV5-1
clone size: .
D gene: .
CDR3 protein: CASSRDKTQETQYF
CDR3 DNA: TGCGCCAGTTCGCGGGACAAAACTCAAGAGACCCAGTACTTC

J gene: TRBJ2-7
CDR3 length: 11
V gene: TRBV7-9
clone size: .
D gene: .
CDR3 protein: CASSLGIEQYF
CDR3 DNA: TGTGCCAGCAGCTTAGGAATCGAGCAGTACTTC

J gene: TRBJ2-6
CDR3 length: 13
V gene: TRBV7-2
clone size: .
D gene: .
CDR3 protein: CASSPSGANVLTF
CDR3 DNA: TGTGCCAGCAGCCCTTCTGGGGCCAACGTCCTGACTTTC

J gene: TRBJ2-7
CDR3 length: 14
V gene: TRBV6-2/TRBV6-3
clone size: .
D gene: .
CDR3 protein: CASSAGAGNYEQYF
CDR3 DNA: TGTGCCAGCAGTGCGGGGGCAGGGAACTACGAGCAGTACTTC

J gene: TRBJ2-3
CDR3 length: 15
V gene: TRBV4-3
clone size: once
D gene: .
CDR3 protein: CASSQDWGSTDTQYF
CDR3 DNA: TGCGCCAGCAGCCAAGATTGGGGGAGCACAGATACGCAGTATTTT

J gene: TRBJ2-7
CDR3 length: 21
V gene: TRBV27
clone size: .
D gene: .
CDR3 protein: CASSLSVRGLATPVEAYEQYF
CDR3 DNA: TGTGCCAGCAGTTTATCTGTCAGGGGACTGGCGACTCCCGTAGAAGCCTACGAGCAGTACTTC

J gene: TRBJ2-7
CDR3 length: 15
V gene: TRBV5-1
clone size: .
D gene: TRBD1
CDR3 protein: CASSLGGWGTYEQYF
CDR3 DNA: TGCGCCAGCAGCCTAGGGGGCTGGGGGACCTACGAGCAGTACTTC

J gene: TRBJ2-3
CDR3 length: 9
V gene: TRBV5-4
clone size: .
D gene: .
CDR3 protein: CVSTDTQYF
CDR3 DNA: TGTGTTAGCACAGATACGCAGTATTTT

J gene: TRBJ2-2
CDR3 length: 15
V gene: TRBV7-7
clone size: .
D gene: .
CDR3 protein: CASSSLLSNTGELFF
CDR3 DNA: TGTGCCAGCAGCTCCTTACTATCTAACACCGGGGAGCTGTTTTTT

J gene: TRBJ2-3
CDR3 length: 11
V gene: TRBV4-3
clone size: .
D gene: .
CDR3 protein: CASSQADTQYF
CDR3 DNA: TGCGCCAGCAGCCAAGCAGATACGCAGTATTTT

J gene: TRBJ2-2
CDR3 length: 17
V gene: TRBV7-2
clone size: few
D gene: .
CDR3 protein: CASSLVLGSANTGELFF
CDR3 DNA: TGTGCCAGCAGCTTAGTTCTCGGCTCCGCGAACACCGGGGAGCTGTTTTTT

J gene: TRBJ1-6
CDR3 length: 15
V gene: TRBV28
clone size: .
D gene: .
CDR3 protein: CASTQGPSYNSPLHF
CDR3 DNA: TGTGCCAGCACGCAGGGCCCCTCCTATAATTCACCCCTCCACTTT

J gene: TRBJ2-3
CDR3 length: 15
V gene: TRBV3-1/TRBV3-2
clone size: .
D gene: TRBD2
CDR3 protein: CASSHLAGSTDTQYF
CDR3 DNA: TGTGCCAGCAGCCATCTAGCGGGGAGCACAGATACGCAGTATTTT

J gene: TRBJ2-1
CDR3 length: 13
V gene: TRBV5-6
clone size: .
D gene: .
CDR3 protein: CASSLSNDNEQFF
CDR3 DNA: TGTGCCAGCAGCCTTTCAAACGACAATGAGCAGTTCTTC

J gene: TRBJ2-3
CDR3 length: 16
V gene: TRBV11-3
clone size: .
D gene: TRBD2
CDR3 protein: CASSPRRGEATDTQYF
CDR3 DNA: TGTGCCAGCAGCCCGAGGCGGGGGGAAGCCACAGATACGCAGTATTTT

J gene: TRBJ2-7
CDR3 length: 15
V gene: TRBV7-3
clone size: .
D gene: .
CDR3 protein: CASSLGQQGLYEQYF
CDR3 DNA: TGTGCCAGCAGCTTAGGGCAGCAGGGGCTCTACGAGCAGTACTTC

J gene: TRBJ2-7
CDR3 length: 13
V gene: TRBV7-9
clone size: .
D gene: .
CDR3 protein: CASSLAGAHEQYF
CDR3 DNA: TGTGCCAGCAGCTTGGCAGGGGCCCACGAGCAGTACTTC

J gene: TRBJ2-1
CDR3 length: 15
V gene: TRBV7-2
clone size: .
D gene: TRBD1
CDR3 protein: CASSLDRAGGNEQFF
CDR3 DNA: TGTGCCAGCAGCCTCGACAGGGCTGGCGGCAATGAGCAGTTCTTC

J gene: TRBJ1-2
CDR3 length: 14
V gene: TRBV19
clone size: .
D gene: .
CDR3 protein: CASSISSRRNGYTF
CDR3 DNA: TGTGCCAGTAGTATCAGCAGCAGAAGGAATGGCTACACCTTC

J gene: TRBJ2-4
CDR3 length: 14
V gene: TRBV5-1
clone size: .
D gene: .
CDR3 protein: CASSLDDRRTEAYF
CDR3 DNA: TGCGCCAGCAGCTTGGATGATCGAAGAACAGAGGCGTACTTC